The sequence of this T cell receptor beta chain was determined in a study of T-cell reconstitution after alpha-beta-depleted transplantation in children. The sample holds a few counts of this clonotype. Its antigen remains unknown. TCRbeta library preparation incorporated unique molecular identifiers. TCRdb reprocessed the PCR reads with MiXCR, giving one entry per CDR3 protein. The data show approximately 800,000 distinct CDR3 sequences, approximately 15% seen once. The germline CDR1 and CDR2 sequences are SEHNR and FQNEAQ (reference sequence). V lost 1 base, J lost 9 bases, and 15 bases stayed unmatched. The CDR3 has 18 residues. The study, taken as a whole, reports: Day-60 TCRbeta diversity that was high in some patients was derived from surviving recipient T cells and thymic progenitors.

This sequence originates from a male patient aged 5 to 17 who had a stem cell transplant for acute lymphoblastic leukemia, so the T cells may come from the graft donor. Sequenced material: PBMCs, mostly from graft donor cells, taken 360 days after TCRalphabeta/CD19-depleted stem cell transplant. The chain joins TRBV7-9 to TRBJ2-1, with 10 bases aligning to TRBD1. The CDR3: CASSLGWTGGPREPEQFF. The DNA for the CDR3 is TGTGCCAGCAGCTTAGGGTGGACAGGGGGACCGAGGGAACCTGAGCAGTTCTTC.